The 32 T cell receptor beta chains below were found in one sample sequenced in a study of cytomegalovirus exposure and HLA in healthy donors. The PCR ran on 60 Vbeta and 13 Jbeta primers. Using immunoSEQ multiplex PCR, the repertoire was profiled, and TCRdb retains in-frame clones only, with some absent. The sample holds 150,000 to 200,000 clones, roughly 76% seen once. Sequencing was performed on PBMCs. The receptors come from a woman in her forties or fifties in good health and CMV-seronegative.

V is TRBV28 and J is TRBJ1-5; the D gene is possibly TRBD1 (5 bases). The CDR3 has 16 residues. Germline CDR1 MDHEN, CDR2 SYDVKM. Between the trimmed V and J ends, which lost 5 bases and 2 bases, there was a span of 16 bases. The chain's CDR3 is CASSGAQGSGNQPQHF. DNA of the CDR3: TGTGCCAGCAGTGGGGCTCAGGGATCGGGCAATCAGCCCCAGCATTTT.

This chain uses TRBV13 with TRBJ1-1; no clear D. The CDR3 is made up of 14 amino acids. Trimming left V 5 bases short and J 0 bases short, with 10 bases between. The germline V gene has CDR1 PRHDT and CDR2 FYEKMQ (reference sequence). This chain's CDR3 is CASSTTGVNTEAFF. CDR3 nucleotides: TGTGCCAGCAGCACCACCGGGGTGAACACTGAAGCTTTCTTT. Drawing the rest from reference TRBV13 and TRBJ1-1, the complete variable domain is AAGVIQSPRHLIKEKRETATLKCYPIPRHDTVYWYQQGPGQDPQFLISFYEKMQSDKGSIPDRFSAQQFSDYHSELNMSSLELGDSALYFCASSTTGVNTEAFFGQGTRLTVV.

This clone was seen a handful of times. The chain joins TRBV10-3 to TRBJ2-1, with TRBD1 identical over 8 bases. Germline lookup yields CDR1 ENHRY and CDR2 SYGVKD. V lost 5 bases and J lost 6; bases outside the gene matches: 6. This CDR3 has 14 residues. The CDR3 reads CAISFGQGGNEQFF. The CDR3 nucleotides are TGTGCCATCAGTTTCGGACAGGGAGGCAATGAGCAGTTCTTC.

This clone appeared once. This chain links TRBV19 with TRBJ1-5; 10 bases are shared with TRBD1. V was pared by 3 bases and J by 6 bases, with 8 bases of the junction left unmatched. This CDR3 is built from 16 residues. Per germline, CDR1 LNHDA and CDR2 SQIVND (reference sequence). CDR3 nucleotide sequence: TGTGCCAGTAGTATGCTGGGACAGGGGTCGGGTCAGCCCCAGCATTTT. Translation gives CASSMLGQGSGQPQHF.

The chain carries TRBV7-2 and TRBJ1-5, with D perhaps TRBD1 (6 bases). The CDR3 runs 16 residues. In germline, CDR1 is SGHTA, CDR2 FQGNSA. The V gene lost 5 bases and the J gene lost 7 bases, with 21 bases spanning the gap. The CDR3 coding sequence is TGTGCCAGCAGCCCTCATAAGGGGGGGACGGGACAGCCCCAGCATTTT. It is translated as CASSPHKGGTGQPQHF.

The chain joins TRBV11-1 to TRBJ2-5, with 10 nucleotides matching TRBD2. The J call may be mistaken, given a closer DNA end match to TRBJ2-7. The CDR3 runs 17 residues. Per germline, CDR1 SGHAT and CDR2 FQDESV (reference sequence). In DNA, the CDR3 is TGTGCCAGCAGCTTAGACTCTAGCGGGGGCCTCTCCTACGAGCAGTACTTC. It encodes CASSLDSSGGLSYEQYF.

The gene calls are TRBV2 and TRBJ2-5; the match to TRBD1 covers 10 bases. CDR3 length: 14 residues. After removal of 4 bases from V and 1 base from J, the junction contained 0 bases not matched to a gene. Germline values: CDR1 SNHLY, CDR2 FYNNEI. The CDR3 sequence: CASSGTGGQETQYF. For the CDR3, the DNA is TGTGCCAGCAGTGGGACAGGGGGCCAAGAGACCCAGTACTTC.

The gene calls are TRBV7-2 and TRBJ2-7, with 8 bases that match TRBD2. The junction had 8 bases not matched to a gene; V was cut back by 0 bases and J by 4 bases. Germline CDR1 reads SGHTA; CDR2 reads FQGNSA. The CDR3 consists of 16 residues. Here the CDR3 DNA reads TGTGCCAGCAGCTTAGCTCTTGGTAGCGGGATGTACGAGCAGTACTTC. Amino acids: CASSLALGSGMYEQYF.

Only one count was recorded for this clone. The chain combines TRBV6-1 with TRBJ1-6, with 7 bases that match TRBD1. V shed 3 bases, J shed 8 bases, and the junction held 4 bases outside the gene matches. CDR3 length equals 14 residues. Germline loops: CDR1 MNHNS, CDR2 SASEGT. The DNA of the CDR3 is TGTGCCAGCAGTGACAGTCAGGGGGATTCACCCCTCCACTTT. Amino acids: CASSDSQGDSPLHF.

The genes are TRBV18 and TRBJ2-7, with D maybe TRBD2 (5 bases). The germline CDR1 and CDR2 sequences are KGHSH and LQKENI. The CDR3 length is 13 residues. Trimming shortened V by 5 bases and J by 6 bases, and 14 bases separated the two germline ends. Here the CDR3 DNA reads TGTGCCAGCTCAAGGCAGGTGGGGAGCGAGCAGTACTTC. The encoded protein is CASSRQVGSEQYF.

The chain combines TRBV28 with TRBJ2-4, with 7 nucleotides matching TRBD1. J gave up 3 bases and V 10 bases, and 12 bases lay outside the gene matches. CDR1 is MDHEN, CDR2 SYDVKM, per germline. The CDR3 consists of 15 residues. CDR3 bases: TGTGCCATTATGGACAGGACCCCTTTCAAAAACATTCAGTACTTC. Its protein is CAIMDRTPFKNIQYF.

The rearrangement links TRBV19 to TRBJ2-7; 12 nucleotides match TRBD1. Germline loops: CDR1 LNHDA, CDR2 SQIVND (reference sequence). CDR3 size: 15 residues. V gave up 5 bases and J gave up 3 bases; unmatched junction bases: 5. CDR3 residues: CASSLGDRGLYEQYF. The CDR3 nucleotides are TGTGCCAGTAGTCTCGGGGACAGGGGGCTCTACGAGCAGTACTTC.

The V call is TRBV13, the J call TRBJ1-2, with 8 bases aligning to TRBD1. The trim removed 2 bases at V and 2 bases at J, leaving 4 bases unmatched. The CDR3 contains 15 residues. The germline V gene has CDR1 PRHDT and CDR2 FYEKMQ (reference sequence). The CDR3 DNA follows: TGTGCCAGCAGCTTATCGGACAGGGCAAACTATGGCTACACCTTC. Translation gives CASSLSDRANYGYTF.

The CDR3 is CASSSTGGRETQYF. The CDR3, as DNA: TGTGCCAGCAGCTCAACAGGGGGCCGAGAGACCCAGTACTTC. This chain connects TRBV5-6 to TRBJ2-5, with 9 bases fitting TRBD1. After removal of 3 bases from V and 4 bases from J, the junction contained 4 bases not matched to a gene. The germline V gene has CDR1 SGHDT and CDR2 YYEEEE. CDR3 length equals 14 residues.

This clone is a singleton in its sample. This chain joins TRBV7-7 and TRBJ2-3; 10 nucleotides agree with TRBD1. Germline V gene data show CDR1 as SSHAT and CDR2 as FNYEAQ (reference sequence). After removal of 4 bases from V and 3 bases from J, the junction contained 7 bases not matched to a gene. This CDR3 comprises 16 residues. The chain's CDR3 is CASSSRPDRGTDTQYF. CDR3 DNA: TGTGCCAGCAGCTCGAGGCCGGACAGGGGGACAGATACGCAGTATTTT.

The rearrangement links TRBV6-1 to TRBJ2-7; tentative D call: TRBD1 (5 bases). This CDR3 region has 14 residues. V was clipped by 9 bases and J by 1 base, with 16 bases between them. CDR1 and CDR2 from the germline V gene are MNHNS and SASEGT. The CDR3 protein is CASSRQGDSYEQYF. In DNA, the CDR3 is TGTGCCAGTTCTAGGCAGGGCGATTCCTACGAGCAGTACTTC.

The chain carries TRBV28 and TRBJ1-2; D gene unclear. The germline gives CDR1 MDHEN, CDR2 SYDVKM. The CDR3 runs to 13 residues. Trimming stripped 2 bases from V and 4 bases from J, with 8 bases between. This CDR3 is CASSLEGVYGYTF. The CDR3 DNA is TGTGCCAGCAGTTTAGAGGGAGTCTATGGCTACACCTTC.

The chain is built from TRBV7-2 and TRBJ2-7, with 11 bases matching TRBD2. Looked up from germline, CDR1 is SGHTA and CDR2 is FQGNSA. The CDR3 has 16 amino acids. With 4 bases clipped from V and 3 bases from J, the junction kept 8 bases outside the gene matches. This CDR3 reads CASSSLGTSGHYEQYF. In DNA form, the CDR3 reads TGTGCCAGCAGCTCCCTTGGGACTAGCGGACACTACGAGCAGTACTTC.

This clone was observed a few times. The CDR3 nucleotides are TGTGCCAGCAGCCAGGAGGATAACTCTGGGGCCAACGTCCTGACTTTC. It is translated as CASSQEDNSGANVLTF. V gene TRBV4-2 combines with J gene TRBJ2-6; maybe TRBD2 (5 bases). The CDR3 is 16 residues long. Looked up from germline, CDR1 is LGHNA and CDR2 is YNFKEQ. The V end was cut by 3 bases, the J end by 0 bases, with 9 bases between.

The chain combines TRBV18 with TRBJ2-7, with no clear D. This CDR3 has 14 amino acids. V was shortened by 1 base and J by 5 bases, with 12 bases between the two germline ends. Germline V CDR1 and CDR2: KGHSH, LQKENI. CDR3 loop: CASSPQPASNEQYF. CDR3 DNA: TGTGCCAGCTCACCACAGCCAGCGTCAAACGAGCAGTACTTC.

The CDR3 nucleotides are TGTGCCAGCTCCCCAGACAGGCGCGAGCAGTACTTC. It yields the protein CASSPDRREQYF. The rearrangement links TRBV18 to TRBJ2-7; D may be TRBD1 (6 bases). V was clipped by 6 bases and J by 6 bases, with 12 bases between them. This CDR3 spans 12 amino acids. Germline assignment: CDR1 KGHSH and CDR2 LQKENI. The full variable domain, its missing parts supplied by reference TRBV18 and TRBJ2-7, is NAGVMQNPRHLVRRRGQEARLRCSPMKGHSHVYWYRQLPEEGLKFMVYLQKENIIDESGMPKERFSAEFPKEGPSILRIQQVVRGDSAAYFCASSPDRREQYFGPGTRLTVT.

This chain links TRBV10-2 with TRBJ2-5; tentatively, D is TRBD1 (6 bases). The J call may be faulty, since TRBJ2-7 better matches the DNA end. Germline V CDR1 and CDR2: WSHSY, SAAADI. The CDR3 has 13 amino acids. The CDR3 sequence: CASSENRVYEQYF. CDR3 nucleotide sequence: TGCGCCAGCAGTGAGAACAGGGTCTACGAGCAGTACTTC.

The rearrangement links TRBV18 to TRBJ1-1; TRBD1 matches 9 bases. This CDR3 is built from 15 residues. V trimming: 6 bases; J trimming: 1 base; junction bases outside the gene matches: 6. Germline values: CDR1 KGHSH, CDR2 LQKENI. The CDR3 sequence is CASSLLGQGNTEAFF. CDR3 bases: TGTGCCAGCTCCCTCTTGGGACAGGGGAACACTGAAGCTTTCTTT.

The chain is built from TRBV11-3 and TRBJ2-1; D may be TRBD2 (6 bases). Trimming cost V 5 bases and J 9 bases, with 20 bases left between them. Germline V gene sequence: CDR1 SGHNT, CDR2 YENEEA. This CDR3 has 15 amino acids. The CDR3 bases are TGTGCCAGCAGCCATCGCGGGGCTCGGAATGGTGAGCAGTTCTTC. As protein: CASSHRGARNGEQFF.

This chain links TRBV5-1 with TRBJ2-4; 9 bases line up with TRBD1. Trimming took 6 bases from V and 6 from J; bases not matched to a gene: 7. The CDR3 has 14 amino acids. Germline-derived CDR1 and CDR2 are SGHRS and YFSETQ. As DNA, the CDR3 is TGCGCCAGCACACTAACAGGGGGCTCAAACATTCAGTACTTC. Protein sequence: CASTLTGGSNIQYF.

Notes on this clone: One end of the junction does not line up with germline, which may come from a read error. The rearrangement joins TRBV6-1 to TRBJ2-5, with D possibly TRBD2 on 6 matching bases. Germline CDR1 is MNHNS and CDR2 is SASEGT. The CDR3 runs 13 residues. The DNA of the CDR3 is TGTGCCAGCAGCAGACTAGTAGGAGAGGCCCAGTACTTC. Its translation: CASSRLVGEAQYF.

This sequence joins TRBV27 and TRBJ2-2; weak D call: TRBD1 (5 bases). The length of the CDR3 is 16 residues. V was shortened by 5 bases and J by 1 base, with 14 bases between the two germline ends. Germline loops: CDR1 MNHEY, CDR2 SMNVEV (reference sequence). This CDR3 is CASSIRDWVNTGELFF. As DNA, the CDR3 is TGTGCCAGCAGTATCAGGGATTGGGTGAACACCGGGGAGCTGTTTTTT.

V usage is TRBV19 and J usage is TRBJ2-2; D not certain. The CDR3 is 12 residues long. Per germline, CDR1 LNHDA and CDR2 SQIVND (reference sequence). Deletions cut 3 bases from V and 7 bases from J, with 6 bases between. As DNA, the CDR3 is TGTGCCAGTAGTATGAGTGGCGGGGAGCTGTTTTTT. Translation gives CASSMSGGELFF.

The V and J genes are TRBV7-2 and TRBJ2-5; 7 bases map to TRBD1. The J call may be mistaken, given a closer DNA end match to TRBJ2-7. Germline CDR1 reads SGHTA; CDR2 reads FQGNSA. The CDR3 runs 17 residues. This CDR3 reads CASSPKSGAGGFYEQYF. CDR3 nucleotide sequence: TGTGCCAGCAGCCCAAAATCAGGGGCAGGGGGATTCTACGAGCAGTACTTC.

This chain joins TRBV5-6 and TRBJ1-5; D unresolved. Deletions cut 1 base from V and 0 bases from J, with 11 bases between. CDR1 is SGHDT, CDR2 YYEEEE, per germline. The CDR3 extends over 16 amino acids. Written as DNA, the CDR3 is TGTGCCAGCAGCTTGTACACGCCGTATAGCAATCAGCCCCAGCATTTT. It is translated as CASSLYTPYSNQPQHF.

V and J are TRBV15 and TRBJ2-1; the D is unclear. Germline V gives CDR1 LNHNV, CDR2 YYDKDF (reference sequence). Trimming shortened V by 8 bases and J by 3 bases, and 14 bases separated the two germline ends. The CDR3 totals 14 residues. The CDR3: CATSSVSHYNEQFF. The CDR3 DNA is TGTGCCACCTCTTCGGTATCGCACTACAATGAGCAGTTCTTC.

The chain uses TRBV2 and TRBJ2-1, with 8 bases aligning to TRBD2. The CDR3 is made up of 13 amino acids. Losses at the gene ends were 8 bases for V and 6 bases for J; bases not matched to a gene: 6. CDR1 is SNHLY, CDR2 FYNNEI, per germline. The CDR3 protein is CASRTSGANEQFF. The DNA for the CDR3 is TGTGCCAGCCGCACTAGCGGCGCCAATGAGCAGTTCTTC. Using reference TRBV2 and TRBJ2-1 for the parts outside the CDR3, the full variable domain is EPEVTQTPSHQVTQMGQEVILRCVPISNHLYFYWYRQILGQKVEFLVSFYNNEISEKSEIFDDQFSVERPDGSNFTLKIRSTKLEDSAMYFCASRTSGANEQFFGPGTRLTVL.